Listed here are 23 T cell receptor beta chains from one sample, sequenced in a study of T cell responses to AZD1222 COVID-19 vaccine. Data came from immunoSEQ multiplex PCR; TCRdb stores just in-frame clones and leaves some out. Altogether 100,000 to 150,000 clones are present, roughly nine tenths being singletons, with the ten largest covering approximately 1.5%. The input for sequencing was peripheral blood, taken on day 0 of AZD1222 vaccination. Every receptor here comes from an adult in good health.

This CDR3 reads CASSSGTGGHTGELFF. In nucleotides, the CDR3 is TGTGCCAGCAGCTCAGGGACAGGGGGACACACCGGGGAGCTGTTTTTT. This chain links TRBV7-6 with TRBJ2-2; 11 nucleotides match TRBD1. Germline V lookup: CDR1 SGHVS, CDR2 FNYEAQ. This CDR3 is 16 amino acids long. The V segment lost 4 bases and the J segment 3 bases; nucleotides outside the gene matches: 4.

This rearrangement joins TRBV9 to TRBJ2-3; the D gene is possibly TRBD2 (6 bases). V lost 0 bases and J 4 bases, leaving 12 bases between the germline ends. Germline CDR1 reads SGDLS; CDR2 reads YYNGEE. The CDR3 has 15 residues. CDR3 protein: CASSVGWRVSDTQYF. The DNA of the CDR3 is TGTGCCAGCAGCGTAGGGTGGAGGGTTTCAGATACGCAGTATTTT.

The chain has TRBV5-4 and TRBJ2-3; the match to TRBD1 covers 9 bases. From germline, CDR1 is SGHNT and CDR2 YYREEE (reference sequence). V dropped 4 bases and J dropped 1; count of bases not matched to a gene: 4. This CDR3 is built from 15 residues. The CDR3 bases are TGTGCCAGCAGCCCGCGACAGGGGGGCACAGATACGCAGTATTTT. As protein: CASSPRQGGTDTQYF.

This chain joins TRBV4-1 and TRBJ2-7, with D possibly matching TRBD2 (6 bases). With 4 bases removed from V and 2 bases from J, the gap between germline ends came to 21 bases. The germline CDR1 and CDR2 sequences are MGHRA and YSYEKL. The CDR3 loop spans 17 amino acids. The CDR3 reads CASSPTGGAGIPYEQYF. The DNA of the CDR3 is TGCGCCAGCAGCCCTACTGGAGGGGCAGGGATTCCCTACGAGCAGTACTTC.

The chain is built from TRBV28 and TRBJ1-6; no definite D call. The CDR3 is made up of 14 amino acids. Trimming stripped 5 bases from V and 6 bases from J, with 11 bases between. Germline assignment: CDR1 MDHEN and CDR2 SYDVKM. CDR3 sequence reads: CASSTQSTNSPLHF. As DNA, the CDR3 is TGTGCCAGCAGTACACAGAGTACTAATTCACCCCTCCACTTT.

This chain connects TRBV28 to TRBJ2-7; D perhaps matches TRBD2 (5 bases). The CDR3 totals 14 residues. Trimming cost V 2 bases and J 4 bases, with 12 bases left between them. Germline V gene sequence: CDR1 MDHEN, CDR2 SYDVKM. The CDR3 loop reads CASSLGSQWYEQYF. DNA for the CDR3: TGTGCCAGCAGTTTAGGGAGCCAATGGTACGAGCAGTACTTC.

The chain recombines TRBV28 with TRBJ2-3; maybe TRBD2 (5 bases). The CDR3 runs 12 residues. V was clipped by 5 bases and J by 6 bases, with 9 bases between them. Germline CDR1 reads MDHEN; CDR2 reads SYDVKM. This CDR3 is CASSLDLDTQYF. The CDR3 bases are TGTGCCAGCAGTCTGGACTTGGATACGCAGTATTTT.

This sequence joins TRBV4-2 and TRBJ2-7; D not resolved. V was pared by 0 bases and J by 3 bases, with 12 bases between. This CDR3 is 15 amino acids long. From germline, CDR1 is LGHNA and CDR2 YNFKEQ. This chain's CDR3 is CASSQDWKGNYEQYF. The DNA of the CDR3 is TGTGCCAGCAGCCAAGATTGGAAAGGGAACTACGAGCAGTACTTC.

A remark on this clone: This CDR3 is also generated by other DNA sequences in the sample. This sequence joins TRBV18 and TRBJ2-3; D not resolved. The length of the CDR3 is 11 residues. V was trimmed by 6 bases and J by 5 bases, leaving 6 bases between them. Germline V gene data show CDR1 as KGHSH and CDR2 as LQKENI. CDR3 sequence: CASSPEDTQYF. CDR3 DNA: TGTGCCAGCTCCCCAGAAGATACGCAGTATTTT. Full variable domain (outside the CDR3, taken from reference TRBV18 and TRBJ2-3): NAGVMQNPRHLVRRRGQEARLRCSPMKGHSHVYWYRQLPEEGLKFMVYLQKENIIDESGMPKERFSAEFPKEGPSILRIQQVVRGDSAAYFCASSPEDTQYFGPGTRLTVL.

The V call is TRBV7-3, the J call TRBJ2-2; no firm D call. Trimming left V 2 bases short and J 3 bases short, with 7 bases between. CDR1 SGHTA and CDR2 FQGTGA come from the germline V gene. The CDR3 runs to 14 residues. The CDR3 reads CASSLYGDTGELFF. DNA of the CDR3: TGTGCCAGCAGCTTATACGGAGACACCGGGGAGCTGTTTTTT.

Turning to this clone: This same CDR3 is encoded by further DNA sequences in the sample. In nucleotides, the CDR3 is TGTGCCAGCCGCGGGGGCAATCAGCCCCAGCATTTT. As protein: CASRGGNQPQHF. This chain links TRBV6-5 with TRBJ1-5; D is unclear. The V end lost 8 bases, the J end lost 2 bases, and 7 bases lay between the germline ends. The CDR3 totals 12 residues. Germline V CDR1 and CDR2: MNHEY, SVGAGI.

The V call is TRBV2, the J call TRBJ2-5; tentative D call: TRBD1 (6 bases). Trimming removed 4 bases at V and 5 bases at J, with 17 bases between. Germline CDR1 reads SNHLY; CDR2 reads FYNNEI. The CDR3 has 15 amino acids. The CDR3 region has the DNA TGTGCCAGCAGTGTGGGTCAGGGGCTTTGGGAGACCCAGTACTTC. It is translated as CASSVGQGLWETQYF.

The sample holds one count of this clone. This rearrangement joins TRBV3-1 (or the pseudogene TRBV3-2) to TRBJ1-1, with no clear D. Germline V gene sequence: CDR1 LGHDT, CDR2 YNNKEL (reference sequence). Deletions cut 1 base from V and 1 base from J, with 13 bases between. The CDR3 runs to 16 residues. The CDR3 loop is CASSQAQPKTNTEAFF. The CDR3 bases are TGTGCCAGCAGCCAAGCGCAGCCAAAGACGAACACTGAAGCTTTCTTT.

The DNA of the CDR3 is TGTGCCAGCAGTTACAACCGCTACGAGCAGTACTTC. Encoded protein: CASSYNRYEQYF. V gene TRBV6-2 or TRBV6-3 combines with J gene TRBJ2-7; no clear D gene. Germline assignment: CDR1 MNHEY and CDR2 SVGEGT. The V and J ends lost 2 bases and 3 bases respectively, with 5 bases between them. There are 12 residues in the CDR3.

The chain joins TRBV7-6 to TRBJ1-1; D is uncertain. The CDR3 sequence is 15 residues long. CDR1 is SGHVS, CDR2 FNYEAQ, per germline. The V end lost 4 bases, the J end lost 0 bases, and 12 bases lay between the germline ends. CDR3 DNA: TGTGCCAGCAGCTCCGCGGGAGAGATGAACACTGAAGCTTTCTTT. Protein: CASSSAGEMNTEAFF.

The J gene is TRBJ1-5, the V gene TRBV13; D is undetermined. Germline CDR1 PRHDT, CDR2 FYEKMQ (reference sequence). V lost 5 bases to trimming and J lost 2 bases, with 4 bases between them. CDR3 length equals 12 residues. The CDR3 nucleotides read TGTGCCAGCAGCGGCGGCAATCAGCCCCAGCATTTT. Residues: CASSGGNQPQHF.

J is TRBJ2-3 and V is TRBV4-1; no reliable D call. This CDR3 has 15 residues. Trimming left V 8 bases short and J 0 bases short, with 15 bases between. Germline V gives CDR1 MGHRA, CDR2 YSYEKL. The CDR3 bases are TGCGCCAGCCAACGAGAAGCTCAGAGCACAGATACGCAGTATTTT. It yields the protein CASQREAQSTDTQYF.

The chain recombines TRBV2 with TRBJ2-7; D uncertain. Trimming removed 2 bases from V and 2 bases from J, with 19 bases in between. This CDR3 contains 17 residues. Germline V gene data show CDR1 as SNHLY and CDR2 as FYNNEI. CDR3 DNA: TGTGCCAGCAGTGAATCTCGTAATCTGGGCTTCCCCTACGAGCAGTACTTC. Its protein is CASSESRNLGFPYEQYF.

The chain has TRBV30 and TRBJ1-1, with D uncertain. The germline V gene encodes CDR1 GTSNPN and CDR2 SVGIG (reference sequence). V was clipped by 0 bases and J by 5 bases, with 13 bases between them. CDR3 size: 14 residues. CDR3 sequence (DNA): TGTGCCTGGAGTGTAAAAGGAAGGCGAACTGAAGCTTTCTTT. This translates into CAWSVKGRRTEAFF.

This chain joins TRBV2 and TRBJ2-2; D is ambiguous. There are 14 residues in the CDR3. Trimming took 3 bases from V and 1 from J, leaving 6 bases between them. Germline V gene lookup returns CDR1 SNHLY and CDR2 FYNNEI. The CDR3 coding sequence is TGTGCCAGCAGTGACAGGCAGAACACCGGGGAGCTGTTTTTT. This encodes CASSDRQNTGELFF.

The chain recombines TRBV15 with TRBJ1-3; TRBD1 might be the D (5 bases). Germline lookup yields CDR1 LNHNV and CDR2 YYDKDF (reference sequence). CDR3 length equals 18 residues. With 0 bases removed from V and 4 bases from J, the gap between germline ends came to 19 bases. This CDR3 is CATSRDGAQRRKGNTIYF. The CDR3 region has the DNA TGTGCCACCAGCAGAGATGGGGCCCAGAGACGAAAAGGAAACACCATATATTTT.

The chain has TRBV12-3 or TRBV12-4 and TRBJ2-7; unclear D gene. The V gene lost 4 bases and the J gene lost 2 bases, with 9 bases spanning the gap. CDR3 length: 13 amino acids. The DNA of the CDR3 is TGTGCCAGCAGTTCGCCGTACACCTACGAGCAGTACTTC. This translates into CASSSPYTYEQYF.

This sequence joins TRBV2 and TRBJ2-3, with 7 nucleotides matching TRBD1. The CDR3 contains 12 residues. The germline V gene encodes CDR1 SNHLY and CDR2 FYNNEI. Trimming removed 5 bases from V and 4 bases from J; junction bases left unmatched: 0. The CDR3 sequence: CASSQGADTQYF. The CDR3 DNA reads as TGTGCCAGCAGTCAGGGGGCAGATACGCAGTATTTT.